Sequencing of this TCR beta chain was carried out in a study of cytomegalovirus exposure and HLA in healthy donors. In the PCR, 60 Vbeta and 13 Jbeta primers were used. Some clones are missing from TCRdb's copy, which holds only in-frame ones; the method was immunoSEQ multiplex PCR. The sample records around 120,000 clones, about 76% being singletons. CDR3 size: 14 residues. V lost 3 bases and J lost 0, with 9 bases in between. Germline-derived CDR1 and CDR2 are SGHTA and FQGTGA. This clone was picked up one time. Sequenced sample: PBMCs. This chain links TRBV7-3 with TRBJ2-7; D unclear. This TCR derives from a man aged 55 to 69 in good health and CMV-seropositive. Written as DNA, the CDR3 is TGTGCCAGCAGCTTCAGGCTGGCCTCCTACGAGCAGTACTTC. Its translation is CASSFRLASYEQYF. Filled out from reference TRBV7-3 and TRBJ2-7, the complete variable domain reads GAGVSQTPSNKVTEKGKYVELRCDPISGHTALYWYRQSLGQGPEFLIYFQGTGAADDSGLPNDRFFAVRPEGSVSTLKIQRTERGDSAVYLCASSFRLASYEQYFGPGTRLTVT.